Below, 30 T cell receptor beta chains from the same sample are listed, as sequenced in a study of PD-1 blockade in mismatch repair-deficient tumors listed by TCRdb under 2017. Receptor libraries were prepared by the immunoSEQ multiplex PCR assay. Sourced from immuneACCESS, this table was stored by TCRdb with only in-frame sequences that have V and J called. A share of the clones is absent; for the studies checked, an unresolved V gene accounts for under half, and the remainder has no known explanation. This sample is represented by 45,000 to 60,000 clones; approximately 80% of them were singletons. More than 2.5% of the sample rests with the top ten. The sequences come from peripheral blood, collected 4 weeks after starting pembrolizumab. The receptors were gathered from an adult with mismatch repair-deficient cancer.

The chain's CDR3 is CASSQAAGASRGSYEQYF. The CDR3 DNA reads TGTGCCAGCAGCCAGGCGGCGGGGGCCTCACGGGGTTCCTACGAGCAGTACTTC. The J gene is TRBJ2-7, the V gene TRBV14; a weak D match, TRBD2 (7 bases). This CDR3 contains 18 residues. The V and J ends lost 3 bases and 1 base respectively, with 22 bases between them. Germline V gene lookup returns CDR1 SGHDN and CDR2 FVKESK.

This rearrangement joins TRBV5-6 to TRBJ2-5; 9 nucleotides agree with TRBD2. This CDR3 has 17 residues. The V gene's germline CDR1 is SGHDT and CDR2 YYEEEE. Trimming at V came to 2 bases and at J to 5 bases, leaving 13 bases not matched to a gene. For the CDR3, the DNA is TGTGCCAGCAGCTTAAACCCTAGCGGGACCCGGGGGGAGACCCAGTACTTC. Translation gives CASSLNPSGTRGETQYF.

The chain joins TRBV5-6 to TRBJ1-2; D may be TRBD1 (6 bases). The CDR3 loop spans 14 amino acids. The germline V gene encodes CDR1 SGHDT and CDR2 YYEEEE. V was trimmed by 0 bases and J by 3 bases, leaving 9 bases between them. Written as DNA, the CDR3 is TGTGCCAGCAGCTTGGCAGGGGCCGACTATGGCTACACCTTC. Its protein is CASSLAGADYGYTF.

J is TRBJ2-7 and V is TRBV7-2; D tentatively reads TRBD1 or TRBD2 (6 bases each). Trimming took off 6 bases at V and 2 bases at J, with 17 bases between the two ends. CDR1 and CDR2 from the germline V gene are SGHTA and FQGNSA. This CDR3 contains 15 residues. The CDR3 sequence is CASSPDGGRPYEQYF. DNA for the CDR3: TGTGCCAGCAGTCCAGATGGGGGGCGTCCCTACGAGCAGTACTTC.

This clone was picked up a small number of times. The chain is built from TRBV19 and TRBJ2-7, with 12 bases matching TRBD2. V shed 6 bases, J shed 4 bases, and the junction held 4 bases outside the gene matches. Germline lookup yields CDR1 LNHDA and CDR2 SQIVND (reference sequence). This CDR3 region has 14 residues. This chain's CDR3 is CASRTSGRGYEQYF. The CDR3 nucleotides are TGTGCCAGTAGGACTAGCGGGAGAGGATACGAGCAGTACTTC.

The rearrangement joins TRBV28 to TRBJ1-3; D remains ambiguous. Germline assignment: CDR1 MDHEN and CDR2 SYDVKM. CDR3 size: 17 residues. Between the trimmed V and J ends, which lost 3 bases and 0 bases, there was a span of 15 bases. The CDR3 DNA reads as TGTGCCAGCAGTTTGCTGGCTGGCGGGAACTCTGGAAACACCATATATTTT. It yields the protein CASSLLAGGNSGNTIYF.

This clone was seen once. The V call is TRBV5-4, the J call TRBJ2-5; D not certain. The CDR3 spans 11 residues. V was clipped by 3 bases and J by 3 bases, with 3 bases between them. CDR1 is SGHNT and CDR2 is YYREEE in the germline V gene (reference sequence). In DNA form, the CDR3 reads TGTGCCAGCAGCTATAAAGAGACCCAGTACTTC. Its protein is CASSYKETQYF.

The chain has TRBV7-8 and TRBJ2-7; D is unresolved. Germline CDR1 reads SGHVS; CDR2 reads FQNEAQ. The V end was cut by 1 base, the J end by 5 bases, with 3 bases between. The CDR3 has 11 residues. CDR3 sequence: CASSLEDEQYF. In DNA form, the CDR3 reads TGTGCCAGCAGCTTAGAGGACGAGCAGTACTTC. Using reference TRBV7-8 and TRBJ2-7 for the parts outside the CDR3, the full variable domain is GAGVSQSPRYKVAKRGQDVALRCDPISGHVSLFWYQQALGQGPEFLTYFQNEAQLDKSGLPSDRFFAERPEGSVSTLKIQRTQQEDSAVYLCASSLEDEQYFGPGTRLTVT.

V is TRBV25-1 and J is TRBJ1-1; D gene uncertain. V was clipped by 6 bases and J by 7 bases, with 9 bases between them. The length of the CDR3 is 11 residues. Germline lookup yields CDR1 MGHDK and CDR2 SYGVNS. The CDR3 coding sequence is TGTGCCAGCAGACTAAATTTTGAAGCTTTCTTT. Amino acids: CASRLNFEAFF. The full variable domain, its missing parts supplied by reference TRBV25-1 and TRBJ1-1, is EADIYQTPRYLVIGTGKKITLECSQTMGHDKMYWYQQDPGMELHLIHYSYGVNSTEKGDLSSESTVSRIRTEHFPLTLESARPSHTSQYLCASRLNFEAFFGQGTRLTVV.

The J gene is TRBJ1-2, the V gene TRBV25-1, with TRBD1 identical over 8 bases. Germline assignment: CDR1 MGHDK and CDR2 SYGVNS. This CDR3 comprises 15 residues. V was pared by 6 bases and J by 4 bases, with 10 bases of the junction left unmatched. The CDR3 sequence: CASRDEGQGSYGYTF. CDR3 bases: TGTGCCAGCAGGGACGAAGGACAGGGAAGCTATGGCTACACCTTC.

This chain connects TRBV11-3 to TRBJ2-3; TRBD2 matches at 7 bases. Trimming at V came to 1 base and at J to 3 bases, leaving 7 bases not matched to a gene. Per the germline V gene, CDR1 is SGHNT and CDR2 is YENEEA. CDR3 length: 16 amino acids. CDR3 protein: CASSLGPAGVTDTQYF. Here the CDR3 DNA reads TGTGCCAGCAGCTTAGGTCCTGCGGGAGTGACAGATACGCAGTATTTT.

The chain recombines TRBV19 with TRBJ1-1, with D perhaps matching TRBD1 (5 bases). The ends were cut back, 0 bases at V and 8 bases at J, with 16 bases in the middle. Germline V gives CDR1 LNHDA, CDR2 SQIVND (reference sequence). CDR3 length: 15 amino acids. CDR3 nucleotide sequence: TGTGCCAGTAGTATAGATCTAGTGGGGGTAGGCGAAGCTTTCTTT. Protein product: CASSIDLVGVGEAFF. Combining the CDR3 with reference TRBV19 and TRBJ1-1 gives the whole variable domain DGGITQSPKYLFRKEGQNVTLSCEQNLNHDAMYWYRQDPGQGLRLIYYSQIVNDFQKGDIAEGYSVSREKKESFPLTVTSAQKNPTAFYLCASSIDLVGVGEAFFGQGTRLTVV.

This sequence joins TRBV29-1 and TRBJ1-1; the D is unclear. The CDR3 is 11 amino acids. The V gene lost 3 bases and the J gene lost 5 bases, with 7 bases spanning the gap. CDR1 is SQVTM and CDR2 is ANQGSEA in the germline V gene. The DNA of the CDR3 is TGCAGCGTTGACGACTATACTGAAGCTTTCTTT. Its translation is CSVDDYTEAFF.

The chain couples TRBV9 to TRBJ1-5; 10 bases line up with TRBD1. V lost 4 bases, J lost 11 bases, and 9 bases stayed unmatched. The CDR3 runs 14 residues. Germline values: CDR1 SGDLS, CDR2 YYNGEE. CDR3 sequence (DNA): TGTGCCAGCAGCCCCGGACAGGGGGGGGAGGCCCAGCATTTT. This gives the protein CASSPGQGGEAQHF.

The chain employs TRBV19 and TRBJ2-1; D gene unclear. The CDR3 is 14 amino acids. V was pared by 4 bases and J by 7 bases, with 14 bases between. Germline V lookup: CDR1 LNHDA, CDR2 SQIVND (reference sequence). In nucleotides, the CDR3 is TGTGCCAGTAGTAACCAAGCTACGAAAAATGAGCAGTTCTTC. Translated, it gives CASSNQATKNEQFF. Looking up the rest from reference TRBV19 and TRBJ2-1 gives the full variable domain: DGGITQSPKYLFRKEGQNVTLSCEQNLNHDAMYWYRQDPGQGLRLIYYSQIVNDFQKGDIAEGYSVSREKKESFPLTVTSAQKNPTAFYLCASSNQATKNEQFFGPGTRLTVL.

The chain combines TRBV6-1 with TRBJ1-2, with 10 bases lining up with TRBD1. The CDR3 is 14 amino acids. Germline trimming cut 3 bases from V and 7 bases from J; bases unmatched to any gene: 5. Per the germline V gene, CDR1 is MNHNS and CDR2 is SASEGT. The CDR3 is CASSDDRGRLGYTF. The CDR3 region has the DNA TGTGCCAGCAGTGACGACAGGGGGCGTCTTGGCTACACCTTC.

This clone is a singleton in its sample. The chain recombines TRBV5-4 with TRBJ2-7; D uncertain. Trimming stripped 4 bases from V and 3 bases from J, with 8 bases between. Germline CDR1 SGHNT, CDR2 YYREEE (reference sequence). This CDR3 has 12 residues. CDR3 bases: TGTGCCAGCAGCGCAGGATTCTACGAGCAGTACTTC. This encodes CASSAGFYEQYF.

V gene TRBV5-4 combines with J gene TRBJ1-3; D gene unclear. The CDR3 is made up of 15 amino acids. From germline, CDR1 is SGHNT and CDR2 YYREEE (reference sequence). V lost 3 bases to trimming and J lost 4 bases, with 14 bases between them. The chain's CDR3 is CASSSWSGSGNTIYF. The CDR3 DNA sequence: TGTGCCAGCAGCTCATGGTCGGGGTCGGGAAACACCATATATTTT.

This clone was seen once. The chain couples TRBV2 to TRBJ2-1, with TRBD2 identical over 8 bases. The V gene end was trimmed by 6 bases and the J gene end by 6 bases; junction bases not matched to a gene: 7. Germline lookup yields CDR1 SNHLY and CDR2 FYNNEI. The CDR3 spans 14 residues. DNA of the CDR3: TGTGCCAGCAGGGGCGGGAGGTCTAGCAATGAGCAGTTCTTC. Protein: CASRGGRSSNEQFF.

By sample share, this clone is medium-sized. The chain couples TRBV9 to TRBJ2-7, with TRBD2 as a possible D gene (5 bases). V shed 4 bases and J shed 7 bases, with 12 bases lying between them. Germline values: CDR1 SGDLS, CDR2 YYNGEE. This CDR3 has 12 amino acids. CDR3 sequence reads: CASSHSTGEQYF. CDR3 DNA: TGTGCCAGCAGCCACTCCACGGGGGAGCAGTACTTC. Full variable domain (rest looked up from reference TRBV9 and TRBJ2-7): DSGVTQTPKHLITATGQRVTLRCSPRSGDLSVYWYQQSLDQGLQFLIQYYNGEERAKGNILERFSAQQFPDLHSELNLSSLELGDSALYFCASSHSTGEQYFGPGTRLTVT.

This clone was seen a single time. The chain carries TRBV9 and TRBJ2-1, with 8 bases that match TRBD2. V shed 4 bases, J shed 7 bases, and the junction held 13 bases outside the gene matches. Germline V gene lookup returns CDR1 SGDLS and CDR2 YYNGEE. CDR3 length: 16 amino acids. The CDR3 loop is CASSPGGGIAGNEQFF. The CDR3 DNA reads TGTGCCAGCAGCCCCGGGGGTGGAATAGCGGGGAATGAGCAGTTCTTC. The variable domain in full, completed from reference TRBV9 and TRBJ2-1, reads DSGVTQTPKHLITATGQRVTLRCSPRSGDLSVYWYQQSLDQGLQFLIQYYNGEERAKGNILERFSAQQFPDLHSELNLSSLELGDSALYFCASSPGGGIAGNEQFFGPGTRLTVL.

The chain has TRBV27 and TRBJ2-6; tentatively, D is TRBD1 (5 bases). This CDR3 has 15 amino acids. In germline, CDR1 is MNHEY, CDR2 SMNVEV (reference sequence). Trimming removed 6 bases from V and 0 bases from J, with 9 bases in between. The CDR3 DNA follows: TGTGCCAGCAGGAAACAGGACTCTGGGGCCAACGTCCTGACTTTC. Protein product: CASRKQDSGANVLTF.

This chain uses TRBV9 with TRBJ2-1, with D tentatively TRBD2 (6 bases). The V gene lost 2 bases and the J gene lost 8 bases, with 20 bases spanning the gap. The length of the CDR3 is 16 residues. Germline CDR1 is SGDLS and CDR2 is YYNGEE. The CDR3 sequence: CASSVASRGMSDEQFF. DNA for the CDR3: TGTGCCAGCAGCGTCGCTAGCCGGGGGATGAGCGATGAGCAGTTCTTC. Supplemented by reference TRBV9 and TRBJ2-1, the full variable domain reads DSGVTQTPKHLITATGQRVTLRCSPRSGDLSVYWYQQSLDQGLQFLIQYYNGEERAKGNILERFSAQQFPDLHSELNLSSLELGDSALYFCASSVASRGMSDEQFFGPGTRLTVL.

The CDR3 is CASSQSMNYGYTF. The CDR3 bases are TGTGCCAGCAGCCAATCGATGAACTATGGCTACACCTTC. The V and J genes are TRBV28 and TRBJ1-2, with no clear D. CDR1 is MDHEN and CDR2 is SYDVKM in the germline V gene. The CDR3 spans 13 residues. V was shortened by 6 bases and J by 2 bases, with 10 bases between the two germline ends.

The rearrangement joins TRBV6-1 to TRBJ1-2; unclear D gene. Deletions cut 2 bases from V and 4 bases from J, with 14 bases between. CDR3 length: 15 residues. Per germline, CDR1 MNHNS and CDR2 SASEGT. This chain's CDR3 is CASSENLKSGYGYTF. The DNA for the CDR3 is TGTGCCAGCAGTGAAAACCTAAAGTCTGGCTATGGCTACACCTTC.

CDR3 loop: CASSLRRTGNGYTF. The DNA of the CDR3 is TGTGCCAGCAGCCTAAGGAGGACAGGGAATGGCTACACCTTC. This chain connects TRBV9 to TRBJ1-2, with 8 bases lining up with TRBD1. CDR1 and CDR2 (germline): SGDLS, YYNGEE. The CDR3 loop spans 14 amino acids. The trim removed 4 bases at V and 6 bases at J, leaving 8 bases unmatched.

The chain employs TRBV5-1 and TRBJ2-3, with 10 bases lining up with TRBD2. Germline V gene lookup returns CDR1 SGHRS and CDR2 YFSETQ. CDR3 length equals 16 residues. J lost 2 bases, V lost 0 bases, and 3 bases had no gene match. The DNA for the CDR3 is TGCGCCAGCAGCTTGGAGCTAGCGGGAGCCACAGATACGCAGTATTTT. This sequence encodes CASSLELAGATDTQYF.

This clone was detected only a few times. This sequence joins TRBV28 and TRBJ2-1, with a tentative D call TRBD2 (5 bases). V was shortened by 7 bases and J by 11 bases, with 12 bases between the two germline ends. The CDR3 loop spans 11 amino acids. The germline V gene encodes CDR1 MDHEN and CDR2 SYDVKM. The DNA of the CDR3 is TGTGCCAGCACCGGAGGACTGCAGCAGTTCTTC. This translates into CASTGGLQQFF.

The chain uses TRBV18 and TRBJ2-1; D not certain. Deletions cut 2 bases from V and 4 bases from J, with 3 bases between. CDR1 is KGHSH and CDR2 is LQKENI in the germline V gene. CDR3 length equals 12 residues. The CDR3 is CASSPGYNEQFF. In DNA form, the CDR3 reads TGTGCCAGCTCACCAGGATACAATGAGCAGTTCTTC.

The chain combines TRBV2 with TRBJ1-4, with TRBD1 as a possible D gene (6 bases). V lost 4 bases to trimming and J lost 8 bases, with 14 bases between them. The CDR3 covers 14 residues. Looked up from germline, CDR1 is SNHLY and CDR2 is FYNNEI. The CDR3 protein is CASSARGTVEKLFF. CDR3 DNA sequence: TGTGCCAGCAGTGCTAGGGGGACGGTAGAAAAACTGTTTTTT.